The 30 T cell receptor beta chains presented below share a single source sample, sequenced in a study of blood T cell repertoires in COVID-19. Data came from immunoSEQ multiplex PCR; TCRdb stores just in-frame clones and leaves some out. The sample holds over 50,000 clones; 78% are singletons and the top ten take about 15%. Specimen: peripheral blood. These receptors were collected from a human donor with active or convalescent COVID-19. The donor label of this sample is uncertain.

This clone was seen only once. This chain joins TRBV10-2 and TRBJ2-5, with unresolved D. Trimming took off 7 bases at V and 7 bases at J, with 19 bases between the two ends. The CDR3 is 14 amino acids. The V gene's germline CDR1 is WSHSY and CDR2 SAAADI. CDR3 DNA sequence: TGCGCCAGCACTCCACCCCCGGGTACGGGGACCCAGTACTTC. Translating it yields CASTPPPGTGTQYF.

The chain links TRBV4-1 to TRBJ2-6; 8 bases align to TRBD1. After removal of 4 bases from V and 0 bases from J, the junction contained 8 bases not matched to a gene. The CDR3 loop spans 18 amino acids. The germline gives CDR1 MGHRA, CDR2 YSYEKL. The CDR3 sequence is CASSRHRGTFSGANVLTF. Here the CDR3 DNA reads TGCGCCAGCAGCCGCCACAGGGGGACCTTCTCTGGGGCCAACGTCCTGACTTTC.

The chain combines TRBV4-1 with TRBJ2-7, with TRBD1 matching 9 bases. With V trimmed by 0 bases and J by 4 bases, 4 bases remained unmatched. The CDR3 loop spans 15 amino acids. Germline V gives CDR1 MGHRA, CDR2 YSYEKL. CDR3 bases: TGCGCCAGCAGCCAAGATGACGGACAGGGGTACGAGCAGTACTTC. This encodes CASSQDDGQGYEQYF.

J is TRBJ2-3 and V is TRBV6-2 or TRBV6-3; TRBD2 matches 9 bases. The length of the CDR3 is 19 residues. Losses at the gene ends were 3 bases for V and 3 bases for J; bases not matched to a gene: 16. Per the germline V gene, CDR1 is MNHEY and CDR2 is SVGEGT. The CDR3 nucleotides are TGTGCCAGCAGTTATTGGCTAGCGGGATTTGGGGTTTTTACAGATACGCAGTATTTT. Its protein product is CASSYWLAGFGVFTDTQYF.

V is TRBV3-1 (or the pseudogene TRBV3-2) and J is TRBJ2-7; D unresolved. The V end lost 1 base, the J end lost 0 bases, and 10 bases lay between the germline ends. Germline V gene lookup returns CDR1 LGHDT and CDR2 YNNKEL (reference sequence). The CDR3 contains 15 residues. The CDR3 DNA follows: TGTGCCAGCAGCCAAGGCTGGAGCCCCTCCTACGAGCAGTACTTC. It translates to CASSQGWSPSYEQYF.

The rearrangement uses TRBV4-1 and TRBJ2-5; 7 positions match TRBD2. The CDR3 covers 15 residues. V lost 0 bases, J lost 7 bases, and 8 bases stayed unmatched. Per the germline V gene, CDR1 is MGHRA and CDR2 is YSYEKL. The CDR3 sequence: CASSQDSAGAGTQYF. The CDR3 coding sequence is TGCGCCAGCAGCCAAGATAGTGCGGGAGCTGGGACCCAGTACTTC.

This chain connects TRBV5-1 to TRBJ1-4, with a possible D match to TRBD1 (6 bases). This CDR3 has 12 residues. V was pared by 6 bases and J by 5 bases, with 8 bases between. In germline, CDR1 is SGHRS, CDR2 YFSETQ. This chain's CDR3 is CASMGTNEKLFF. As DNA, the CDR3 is TGCGCCAGCATGGGGACAAATGAAAAACTGTTTTTT.

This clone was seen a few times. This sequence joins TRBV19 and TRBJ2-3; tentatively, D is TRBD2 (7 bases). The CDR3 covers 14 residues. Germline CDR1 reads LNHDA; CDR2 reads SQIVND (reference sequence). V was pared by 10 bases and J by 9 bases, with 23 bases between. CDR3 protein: CATGWQGGGGTQYF. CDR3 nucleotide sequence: TGTGCCACCGGATGGCAGGGAGGGGGTGGAACGCAGTATTTT.

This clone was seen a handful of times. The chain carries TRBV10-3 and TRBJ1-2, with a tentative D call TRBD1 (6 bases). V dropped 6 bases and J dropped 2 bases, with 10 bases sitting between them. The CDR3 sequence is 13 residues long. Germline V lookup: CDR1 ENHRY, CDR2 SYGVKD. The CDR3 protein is CAISGTSNYGYTF. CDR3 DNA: TGTGCCATCAGCGGGACATCGAACTATGGCTACACCTTC.

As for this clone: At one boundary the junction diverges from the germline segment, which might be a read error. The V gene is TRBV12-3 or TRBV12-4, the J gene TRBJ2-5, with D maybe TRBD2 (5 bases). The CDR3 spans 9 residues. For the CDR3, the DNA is TGTGCCAGCAGGGGAGAAGGCCACTTC. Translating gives CASRGEGHF.

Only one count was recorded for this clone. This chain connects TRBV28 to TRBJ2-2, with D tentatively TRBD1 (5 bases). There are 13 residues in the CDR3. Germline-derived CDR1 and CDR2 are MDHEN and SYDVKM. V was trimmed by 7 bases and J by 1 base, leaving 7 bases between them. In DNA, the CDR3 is TGTGCCAGCATCAGGGAGAACACCGGGGAGCTGTTTTTT. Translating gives CASIRENTGELFF.

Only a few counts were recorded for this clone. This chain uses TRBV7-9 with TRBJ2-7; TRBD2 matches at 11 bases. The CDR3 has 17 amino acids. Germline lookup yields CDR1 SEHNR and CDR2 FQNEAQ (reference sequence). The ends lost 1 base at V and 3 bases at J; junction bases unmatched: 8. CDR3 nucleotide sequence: TGTGCCAGCAGCTTAGGGACTAGCGGGTTCGACTTCTACGAGCAGTACTTC. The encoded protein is CASSLGTSGFDFYEQYF. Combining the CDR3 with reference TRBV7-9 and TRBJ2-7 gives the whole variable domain DTGVSQNPRHKITKRGQNVTFRCDPISEHNRLYWYRQTLGQGPEFLTYFQNEAQLEKSRLLSDRFSAERPKGSFSTLEIQRTEQGDSAMYLCASSLGTSGFDFYEQYFGPGTRLTVT.

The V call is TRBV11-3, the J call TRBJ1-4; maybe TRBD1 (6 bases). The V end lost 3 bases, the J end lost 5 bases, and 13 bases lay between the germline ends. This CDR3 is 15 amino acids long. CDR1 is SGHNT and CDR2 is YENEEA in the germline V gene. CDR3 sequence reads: CASSLTGSGNEKLFF. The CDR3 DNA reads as TGTGCCAGCAGCTTGACAGGTTCGGGGAATGAAAAACTGTTTTTT.

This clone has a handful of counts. The CDR3 here is CASSSGPRGTYEQYF. The CDR3 nucleotides read TGTGCCAGTAGTAGTGGGCCCAGGGGAACCTACGAGCAGTACTTC. This rearrangement joins TRBV19 to TRBJ2-7, with D possibly TRBD1 on 6 matching bases. The CDR3 runs to 15 residues. V shed 4 bases and J shed 2 bases, with 15 bases lying between them. CDR1 is LNHDA and CDR2 is SQIVND in the germline V gene (reference sequence).

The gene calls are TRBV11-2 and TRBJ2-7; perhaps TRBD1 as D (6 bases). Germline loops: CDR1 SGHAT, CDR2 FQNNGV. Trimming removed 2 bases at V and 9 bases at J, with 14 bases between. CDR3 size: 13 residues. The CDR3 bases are TGTGCCAGCAGCTTACTACAGGGAACCCCGCAGTACTTC. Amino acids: CASSLLQGTPQYF.

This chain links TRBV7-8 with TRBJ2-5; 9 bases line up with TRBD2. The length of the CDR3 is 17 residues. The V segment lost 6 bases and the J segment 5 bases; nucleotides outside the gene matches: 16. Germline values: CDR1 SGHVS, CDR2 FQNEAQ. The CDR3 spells CASSETRGGRARETQYF. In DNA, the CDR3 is TGTGCCAGCAGTGAAACCCGTGGCGGGAGGGCCCGGGAGACCCAGTACTTC.

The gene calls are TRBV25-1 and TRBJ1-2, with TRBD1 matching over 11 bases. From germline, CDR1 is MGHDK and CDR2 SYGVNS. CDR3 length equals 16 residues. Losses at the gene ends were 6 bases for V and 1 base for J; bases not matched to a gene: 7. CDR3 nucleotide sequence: TGTGCCAGCAGAGGGACAGGGGGATCCGTTAACTATGGCTACACCTTC. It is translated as CASRGTGGSVNYGYTF.

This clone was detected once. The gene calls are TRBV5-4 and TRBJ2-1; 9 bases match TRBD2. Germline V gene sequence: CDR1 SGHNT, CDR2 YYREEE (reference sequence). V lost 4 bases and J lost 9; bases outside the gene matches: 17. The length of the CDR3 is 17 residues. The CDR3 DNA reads TGTGCCAGCAGCCTACAGACTAGCGGACCCATGAGGGGTGAGCAGTTCTTC. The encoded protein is CASSLQTSGPMRGEQFF.

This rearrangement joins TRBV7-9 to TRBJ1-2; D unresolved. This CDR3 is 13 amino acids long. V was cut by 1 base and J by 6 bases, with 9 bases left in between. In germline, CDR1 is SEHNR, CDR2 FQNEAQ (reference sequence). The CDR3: CASSLGIRNGYTF. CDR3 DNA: TGTGCCAGCAGCTTAGGAATCAGGAATGGCTACACCTTC.

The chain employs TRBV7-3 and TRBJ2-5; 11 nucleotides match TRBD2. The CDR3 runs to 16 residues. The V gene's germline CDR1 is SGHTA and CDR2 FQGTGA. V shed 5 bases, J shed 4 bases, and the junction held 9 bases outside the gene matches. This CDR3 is CASSLYLAGGRETQYF. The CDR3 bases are TGTGCCAGCAGCCTATACCTAGCGGGAGGTAGAGAGACCCAGTACTTC.

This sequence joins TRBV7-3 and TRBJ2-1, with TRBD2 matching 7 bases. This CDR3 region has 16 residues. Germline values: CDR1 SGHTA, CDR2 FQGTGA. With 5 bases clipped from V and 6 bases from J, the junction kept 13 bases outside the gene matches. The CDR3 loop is CASSPFGLVNRNEQFF. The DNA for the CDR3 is TGTGCCAGCAGCCCCTTTGGACTAGTCAATCGCAATGAGCAGTTCTTC.

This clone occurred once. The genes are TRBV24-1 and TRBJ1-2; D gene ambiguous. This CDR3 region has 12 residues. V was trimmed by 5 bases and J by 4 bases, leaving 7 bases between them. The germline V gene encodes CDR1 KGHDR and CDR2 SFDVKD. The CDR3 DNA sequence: TGTGCCACCAGTGCCCCGGGCTATGGCTACACCTTC. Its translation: CATSAPGYGYTF.

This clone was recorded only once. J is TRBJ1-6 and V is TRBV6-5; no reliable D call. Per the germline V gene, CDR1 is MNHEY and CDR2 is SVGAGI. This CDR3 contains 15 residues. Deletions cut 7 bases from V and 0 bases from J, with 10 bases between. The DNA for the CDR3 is TGTGCCAGCATGGCTGGAGGCTCCTATAATTCACCCCTCCACTTT. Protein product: CASMAGGSYNSPLHF.

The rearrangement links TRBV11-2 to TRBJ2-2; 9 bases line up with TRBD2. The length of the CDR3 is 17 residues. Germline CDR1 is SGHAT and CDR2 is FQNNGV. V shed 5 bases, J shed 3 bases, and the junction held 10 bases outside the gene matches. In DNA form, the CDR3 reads TGTGCCAGCAGCATTCCTGGGACTAGCCTGTACACCGGGGAGCTGTTTTTT. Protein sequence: CASSIPGTSLYTGELFF.

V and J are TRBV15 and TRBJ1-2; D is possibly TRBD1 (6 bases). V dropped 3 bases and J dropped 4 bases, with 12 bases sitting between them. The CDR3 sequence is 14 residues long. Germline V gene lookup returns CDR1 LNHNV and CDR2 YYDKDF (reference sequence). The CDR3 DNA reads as TGTGCCACCAGCAGTAAGGGGGTGGTCTATGGCTACACCTTC. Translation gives CATSSKGVVYGYTF.

The CDR3 spells CAISESLVNRGAGNTIYF. Here the CDR3 DNA reads TGTGCCATCAGTGAGTCGCTTGTGAACAGGGGGGCTGGAAACACCATATATTTT. The J gene is TRBJ1-3, the V gene TRBV10-3; 8 bases map to TRBD1. The V gene end was trimmed by 0 bases and the J gene end by 2 bases; junction bases not matched to a gene: 9. CDR1 is ENHRY and CDR2 is SYGVKD in the germline V gene. The CDR3 extends over 18 amino acids.

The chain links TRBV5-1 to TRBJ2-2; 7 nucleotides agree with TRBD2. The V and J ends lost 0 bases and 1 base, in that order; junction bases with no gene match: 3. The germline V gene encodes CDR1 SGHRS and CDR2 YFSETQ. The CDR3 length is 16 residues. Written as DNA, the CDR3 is TGCGCCAGCAGCTTGGTAGCTAGCGGGAACACCGGGGAGCTGTTTTTT. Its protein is CASSLVASGNTGELFF.

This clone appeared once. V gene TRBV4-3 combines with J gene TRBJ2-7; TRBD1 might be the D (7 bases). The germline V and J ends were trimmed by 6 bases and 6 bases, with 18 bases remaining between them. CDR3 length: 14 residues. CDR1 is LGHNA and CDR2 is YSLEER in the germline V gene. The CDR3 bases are TGCGCCAGCAGGCTCACTCGACAGGGAGGCGAGCAGTACTTC. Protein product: CASRLTRQGGEQYF.

The CDR3 DNA reads as TGTGCCAGCAGTTACCTTGGACAGTATGGGCATCAGCCCCAGCATTTT. The encoded protein is CASSYLGQYGHQPQHF. The chain combines TRBV6-6 with TRBJ1-5; tentative D call: TRBD1 (6 bases). With 2 bases removed from V and 5 bases from J, the gap between germline ends came to 16 bases. The CDR3 loop spans 16 amino acids. The germline CDR1 and CDR2 sequences are MNHNY and SVGAGI (reference sequence).

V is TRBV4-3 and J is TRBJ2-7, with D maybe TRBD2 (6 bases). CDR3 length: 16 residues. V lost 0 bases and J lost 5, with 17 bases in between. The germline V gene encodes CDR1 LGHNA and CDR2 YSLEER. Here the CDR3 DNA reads TGCGCCAGCAGCCAAGATCCTGGGGCGGGGAGCGACGAGCAGTACTTC. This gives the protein CASSQDPGAGSDEQYF.